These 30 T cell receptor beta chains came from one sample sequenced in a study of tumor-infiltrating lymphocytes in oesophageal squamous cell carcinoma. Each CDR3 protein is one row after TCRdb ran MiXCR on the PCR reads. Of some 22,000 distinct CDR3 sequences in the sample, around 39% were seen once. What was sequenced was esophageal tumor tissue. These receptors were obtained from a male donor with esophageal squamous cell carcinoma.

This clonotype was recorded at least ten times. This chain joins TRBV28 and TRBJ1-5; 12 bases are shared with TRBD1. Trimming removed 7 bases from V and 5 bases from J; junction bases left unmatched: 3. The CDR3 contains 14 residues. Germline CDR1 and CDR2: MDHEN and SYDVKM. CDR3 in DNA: TGTGCCAGCACCGGGACAGGGGGCGATCAGCCCCAGCATTTT. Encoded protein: CASTGTGGDQPQHF. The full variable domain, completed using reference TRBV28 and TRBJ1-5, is DVKVTQSSRYLVKRTGEKVFLECVQDMDHENMFWYRQDPGLGLRLIYFSYDVKMKEKGDIPEGYSVSREKKERFSLILESASTNQTSMYLCASTGTGGDQPQHFGDGTRLSIL.

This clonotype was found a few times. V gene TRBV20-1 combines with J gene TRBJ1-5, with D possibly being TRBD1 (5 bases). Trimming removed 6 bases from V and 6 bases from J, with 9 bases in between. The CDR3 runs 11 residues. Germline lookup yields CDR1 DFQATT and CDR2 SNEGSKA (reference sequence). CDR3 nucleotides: TGCAGTGCGAGGGGTAGTCAGCCCCAGCATTTT. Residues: CSARGSQPQHF.

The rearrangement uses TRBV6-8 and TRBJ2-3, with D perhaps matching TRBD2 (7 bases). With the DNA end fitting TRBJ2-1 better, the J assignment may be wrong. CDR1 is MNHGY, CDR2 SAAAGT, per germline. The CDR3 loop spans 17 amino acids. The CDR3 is CASSAIGGGHPYNEQFF. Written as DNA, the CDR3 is TGTGCCAGCAGTGCGATAGGGGGAGGGCACCCCTACAATGAGCAGTTCTTC.

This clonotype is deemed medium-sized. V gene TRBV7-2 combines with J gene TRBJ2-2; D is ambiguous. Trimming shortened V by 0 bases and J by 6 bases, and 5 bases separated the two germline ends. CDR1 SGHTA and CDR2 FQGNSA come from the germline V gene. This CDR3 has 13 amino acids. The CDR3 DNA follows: TGTGCCAGCAGCTTAGCGATCGCCGGGGAGCTGTTTTTT. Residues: CASSLAIAGELFF.

CDR3 nucleotide sequence: TGTGCCACCAGTGCTGCAGAGACGGCAGATACGCAGTATTTT. It specifies CATSAAETADTQYF. V usage is TRBV24-1 and J usage is TRBJ2-3, with no clear D. The CDR3 runs 14 residues. Germline loops: CDR1 KGHDR, CDR2 SFDVKD. V lost 5 bases, J lost 4 bases, and 12 bases lay in between.

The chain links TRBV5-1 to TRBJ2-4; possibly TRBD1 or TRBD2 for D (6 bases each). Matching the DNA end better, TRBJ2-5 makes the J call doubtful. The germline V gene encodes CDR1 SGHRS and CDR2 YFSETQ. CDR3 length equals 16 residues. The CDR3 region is CASSLAWWGARETQYF. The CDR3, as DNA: TGCGCCAGCAGCTTGGCCTGGTGGGGGGCCCGGGAGACCCAGTACTTC.

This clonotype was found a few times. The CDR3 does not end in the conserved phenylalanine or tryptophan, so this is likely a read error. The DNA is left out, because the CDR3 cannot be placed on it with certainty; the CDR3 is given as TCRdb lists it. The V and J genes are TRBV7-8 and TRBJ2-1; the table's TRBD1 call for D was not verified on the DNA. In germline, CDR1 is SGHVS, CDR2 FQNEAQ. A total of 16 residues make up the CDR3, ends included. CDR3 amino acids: CASSVTGIGYGYTFGS.

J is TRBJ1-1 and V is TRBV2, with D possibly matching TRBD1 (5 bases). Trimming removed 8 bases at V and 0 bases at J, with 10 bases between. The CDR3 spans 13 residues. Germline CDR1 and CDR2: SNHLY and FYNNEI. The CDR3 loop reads CASRGGVNTEAFF. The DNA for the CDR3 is TGTGCCAGCCGTGGGGGGGTGAACACTGAAGCTTTCTTT.

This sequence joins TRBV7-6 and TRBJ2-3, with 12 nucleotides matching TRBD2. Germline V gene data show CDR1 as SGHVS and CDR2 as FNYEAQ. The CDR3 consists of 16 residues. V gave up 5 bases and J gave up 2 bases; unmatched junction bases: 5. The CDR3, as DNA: TGTGCCAGCAGCCGCCTAGCGGGAGGGTCCACAGATACGCAGTATTTT. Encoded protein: CASSRLAGGSTDTQYF.

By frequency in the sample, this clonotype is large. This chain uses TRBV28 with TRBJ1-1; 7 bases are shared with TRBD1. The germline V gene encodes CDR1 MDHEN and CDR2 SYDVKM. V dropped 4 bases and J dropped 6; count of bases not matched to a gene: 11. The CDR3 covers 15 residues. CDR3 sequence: CASSYRGRGGAEAFF. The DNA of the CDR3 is TGTGCCAGCAGTTACAGGGGCCGGGGGGGAGCTGAAGCTTTCTTT.

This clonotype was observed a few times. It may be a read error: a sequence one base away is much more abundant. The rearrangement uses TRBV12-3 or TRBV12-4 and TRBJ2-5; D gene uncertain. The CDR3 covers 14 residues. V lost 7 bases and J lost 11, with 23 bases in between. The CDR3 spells CASKWARGTSEQYF. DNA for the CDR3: TGTGCCAGCAAATGGGCCAGAGGAACGAGTGAGCAGTACTTC.

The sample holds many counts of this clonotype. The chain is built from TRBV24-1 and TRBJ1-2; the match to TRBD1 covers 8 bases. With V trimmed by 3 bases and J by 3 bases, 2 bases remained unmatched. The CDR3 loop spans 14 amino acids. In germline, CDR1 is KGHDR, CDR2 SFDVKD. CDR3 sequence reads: CATSDQGADYGYTF. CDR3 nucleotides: TGTGCCACCAGTGATCAGGGGGCGGACTATGGCTACACCTTC.

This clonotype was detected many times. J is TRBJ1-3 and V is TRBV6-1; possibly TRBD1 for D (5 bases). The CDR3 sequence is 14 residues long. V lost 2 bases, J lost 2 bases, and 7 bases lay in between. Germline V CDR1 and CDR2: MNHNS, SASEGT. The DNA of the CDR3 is TGTGCCAGCAGTGAACGGGGGGCTGGAAACACCATATATTTT. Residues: CASSERGAGNTIYF.

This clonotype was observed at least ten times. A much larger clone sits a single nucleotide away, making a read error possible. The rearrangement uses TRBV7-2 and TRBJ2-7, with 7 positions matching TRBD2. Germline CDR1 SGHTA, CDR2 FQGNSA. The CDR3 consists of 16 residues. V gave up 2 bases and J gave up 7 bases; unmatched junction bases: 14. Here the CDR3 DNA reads TGTGCCAGCAGCTTATTTGCTAGCGGAGCCTACAATGAGCAGTACTTC. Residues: CASSLFASGAYNEQYF. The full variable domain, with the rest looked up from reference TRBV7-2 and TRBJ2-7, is GAGVSQSPSNKVTEKGKDVELRCDPISGHTALYWYRQSLGQGLEFLIYFQGNSAPDKSGLPSDRFSAERTGGSVSTLTIQRTQQEDSAVYLCASSLFASGAYNEQYFGPGTRLTVT.

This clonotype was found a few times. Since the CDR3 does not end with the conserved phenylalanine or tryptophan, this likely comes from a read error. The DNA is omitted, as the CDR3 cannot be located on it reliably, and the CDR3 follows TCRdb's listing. The CDR3: CASSFSKT. This chain joins TRBV28 and TRBJ2-6. In germline, CDR1 is MDHEN, CDR2 SYDVKM. The CDR3 has 8 amino acids, counting both end residues.

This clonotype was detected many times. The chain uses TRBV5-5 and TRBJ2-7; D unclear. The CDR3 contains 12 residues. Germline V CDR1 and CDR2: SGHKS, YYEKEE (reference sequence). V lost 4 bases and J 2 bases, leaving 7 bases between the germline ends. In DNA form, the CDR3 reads TGTGCCAGCAGCACGGGTCCCTACGAGCAGTACTTC. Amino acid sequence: CASSTGPYEQYF.

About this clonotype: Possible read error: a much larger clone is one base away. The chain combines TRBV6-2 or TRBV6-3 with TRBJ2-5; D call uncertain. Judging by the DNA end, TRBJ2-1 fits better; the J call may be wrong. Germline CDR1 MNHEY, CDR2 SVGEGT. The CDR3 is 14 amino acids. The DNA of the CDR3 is TGTGCCAGCAGTTACGGCCCGAAATCCTACGAGCAGTTCTTC. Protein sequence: CASSYGPKSYEQFF.

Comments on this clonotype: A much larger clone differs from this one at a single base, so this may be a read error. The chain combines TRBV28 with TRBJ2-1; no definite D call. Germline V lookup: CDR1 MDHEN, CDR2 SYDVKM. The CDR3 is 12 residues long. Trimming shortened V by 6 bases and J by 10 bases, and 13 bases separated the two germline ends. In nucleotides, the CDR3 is TGTGCCAGCAGGGCCGTCTCCTACGAGCAGTTCTTC. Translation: CASRAVSYEQFF. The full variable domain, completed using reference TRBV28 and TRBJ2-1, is DVKVTQSSRYLVKRTGEKVFLECVQDMDHENMFWYRQDPGLGLRLIYFSYDVKMKEKGDIPEGYSVSREKKERFSLILESASTNQTSMYLCASRAVSYEQFFGPGTRLTVL.

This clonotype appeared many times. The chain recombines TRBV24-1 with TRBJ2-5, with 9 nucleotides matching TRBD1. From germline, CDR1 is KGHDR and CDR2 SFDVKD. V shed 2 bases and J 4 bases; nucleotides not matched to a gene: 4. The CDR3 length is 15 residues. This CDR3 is CATSDSQGAIETQYF. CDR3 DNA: TGTGCCACCAGTGATTCACAGGGGGCTATAGAGACCCAGTACTTC.

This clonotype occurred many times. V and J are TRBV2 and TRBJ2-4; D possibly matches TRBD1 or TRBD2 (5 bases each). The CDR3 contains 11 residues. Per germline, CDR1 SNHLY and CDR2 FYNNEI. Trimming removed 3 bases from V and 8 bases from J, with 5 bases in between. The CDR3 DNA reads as TGTGCCAGCAGTGAGGGGGACATTCAGTACTTC. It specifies CASSEGDIQYF.

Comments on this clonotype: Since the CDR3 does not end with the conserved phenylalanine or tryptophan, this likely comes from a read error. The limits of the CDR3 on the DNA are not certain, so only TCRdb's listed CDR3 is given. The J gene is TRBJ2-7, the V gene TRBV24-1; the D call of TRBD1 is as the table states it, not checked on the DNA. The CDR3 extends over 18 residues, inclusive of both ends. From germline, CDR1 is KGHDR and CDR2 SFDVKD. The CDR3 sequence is CATSETGQGTPGGYTFGS.

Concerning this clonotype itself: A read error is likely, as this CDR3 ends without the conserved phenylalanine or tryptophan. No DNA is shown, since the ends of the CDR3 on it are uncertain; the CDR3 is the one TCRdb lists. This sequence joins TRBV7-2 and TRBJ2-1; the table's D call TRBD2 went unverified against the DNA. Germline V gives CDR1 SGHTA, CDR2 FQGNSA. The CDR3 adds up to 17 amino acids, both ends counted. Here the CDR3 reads CASSLAGTSWYEQYFGN.

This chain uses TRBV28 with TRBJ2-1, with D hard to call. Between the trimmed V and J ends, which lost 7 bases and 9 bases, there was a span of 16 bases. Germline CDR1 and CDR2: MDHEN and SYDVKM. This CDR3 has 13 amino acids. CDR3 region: CASTFQQWTEQFF. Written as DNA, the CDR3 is TGTGCCAGCACTTTTCAACAGTGGACTGAGCAGTTCTTC.

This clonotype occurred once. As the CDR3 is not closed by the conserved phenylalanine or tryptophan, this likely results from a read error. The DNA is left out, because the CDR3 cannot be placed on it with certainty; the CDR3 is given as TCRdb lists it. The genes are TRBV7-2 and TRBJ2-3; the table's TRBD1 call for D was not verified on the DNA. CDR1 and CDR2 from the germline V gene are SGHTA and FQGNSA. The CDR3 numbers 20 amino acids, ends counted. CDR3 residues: CASSLGASVGTVNYEQYFGP.

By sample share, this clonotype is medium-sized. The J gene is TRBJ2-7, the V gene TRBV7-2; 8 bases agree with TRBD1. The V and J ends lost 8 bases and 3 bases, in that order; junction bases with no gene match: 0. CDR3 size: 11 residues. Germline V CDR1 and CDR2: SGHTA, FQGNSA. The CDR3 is CASGQGYEQYF. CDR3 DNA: TGTGCCAGCGGACAGGGCTACGAGCAGTACTTC.

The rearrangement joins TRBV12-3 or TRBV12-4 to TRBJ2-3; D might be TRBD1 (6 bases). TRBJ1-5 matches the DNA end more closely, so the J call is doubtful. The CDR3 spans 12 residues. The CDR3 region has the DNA TGTGCCAGCACCCCCGGGGGCCAGCCCCAGCATTTT. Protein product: CASTPGGQPQHF.

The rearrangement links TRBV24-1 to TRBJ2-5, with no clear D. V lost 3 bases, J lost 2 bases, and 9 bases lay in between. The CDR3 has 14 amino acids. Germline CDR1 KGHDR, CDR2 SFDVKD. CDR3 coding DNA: TGTGCCACCAGTGATAAGGTGACACAAGAGACCCAGTACTTC. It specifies CATSDKVTQETQYF.

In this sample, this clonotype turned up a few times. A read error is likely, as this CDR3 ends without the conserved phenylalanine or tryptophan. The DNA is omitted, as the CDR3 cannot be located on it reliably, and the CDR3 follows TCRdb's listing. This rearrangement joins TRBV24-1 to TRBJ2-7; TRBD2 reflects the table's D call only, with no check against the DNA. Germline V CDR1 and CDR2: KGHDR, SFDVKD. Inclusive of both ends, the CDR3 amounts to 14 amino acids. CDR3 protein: CATSQGRDGYTFGS.

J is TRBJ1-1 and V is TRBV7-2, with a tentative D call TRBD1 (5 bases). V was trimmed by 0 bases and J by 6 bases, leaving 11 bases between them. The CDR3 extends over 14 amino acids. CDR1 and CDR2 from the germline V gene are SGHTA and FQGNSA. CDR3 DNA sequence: TGTGCCAGCAGCTTAGCTGTGACAGCCGCTGAAGCTTTCTTT. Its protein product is CASSLAVTAAEAFF.

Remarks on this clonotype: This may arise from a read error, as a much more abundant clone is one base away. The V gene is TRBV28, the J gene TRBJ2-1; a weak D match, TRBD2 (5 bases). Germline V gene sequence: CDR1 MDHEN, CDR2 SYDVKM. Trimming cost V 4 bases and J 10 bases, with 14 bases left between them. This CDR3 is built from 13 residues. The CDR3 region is CASSSLVPYEQFF. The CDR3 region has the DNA TGTGCCAGCAGTTCACTAGTCCCCTACGAGCAGTTCTTC.